These 14 T cell receptor beta chains were sequenced from one sample in a study of CD8+ T cells in alopecia areata. cDNA prepared by RNA extraction and subsequent reverse transcription served as the template for sequencing. TCRdb's copy holds only in-frame clones and misses some; the assay was immunoSEQ multiplex PCR. The sample shows approximately 280,000 clones, about three fifths of them seen only once. Treatment described: oral pan-JAK inhibitor, 5-10 mg twice daily. The specimen comprised CD4+ T cells sorted from blood, sampled at week 24, from a patient treated with tofacitinib. Every receptor here comes from a human donor with alopecia areata.

This clone was recorded a few times. V gene TRBV27 combines with J gene TRBJ2-3; TRBD2 aligns across 9 bases. CDR3 length: 15 amino acids. The germline gives CDR1 MNHEY, CDR2 SMNVEV (reference sequence). With 3 bases clipped from V and 4 bases from J, the junction kept 5 bases outside the gene matches. For the CDR3, the DNA is TGTGCCAGCAGTTTTCTGTCTAGCGGGGCAGATACGCAGTATTTT. Translation: CASSFLSSGADTQYF.

This chain connects TRBV28 to TRBJ1-2, with D hard to call. CDR3 length: 12 residues. Trimming removed 2 bases from V and 7 bases from J, with 8 bases in between. Germline loops: CDR1 MDHEN, CDR2 SYDVKM. CDR3 coding DNA: TGTGCCAGCAGTTTAAGGTCCGGTGGCTACACCTTC. This translates into CASSLRSGGYTF.

This clone appeared a few times. V gene TRBV29-1 combines with J gene TRBJ2-5; 7 bases agree with TRBD1. The germline CDR1 and CDR2 sequences are SQVTM and ANQGSEA. This CDR3 has 14 residues. After removal of 7 bases from V and 4 bases from J, the junction contained 12 bases not matched to a gene. CDR3 DNA sequence: TGCAGCGCACGAAATCGGGACAGTGGAGAGACCCAGTACTTC. This codes for CSARNRDSGETQYF.

The rearrangement links TRBV29-1 to TRBJ1-3, with D possibly being TRBD1 (5 bases). The CDR3 runs 14 residues. The ends were cut back, 3 bases at V and 2 bases at J, with 11 bases in the middle. The germline CDR1 and CDR2 sequences are SQVTM and ANQGSEA. The CDR3, as DNA: TGCAGCGTTGAGGGTGGGACGGCTGGAAACACCATATATTTT. It is translated as CSVEGGTAGNTIYF.

J is TRBJ2-1 and V is TRBV2; 11 bases align to TRBD2. Germline CDR1 and CDR2: SNHLY and FYNNEI. This CDR3 comprises 15 residues. V gave up 6 bases and J gave up 1 base; unmatched junction bases: 2. The CDR3 loop reads CASSLAGGSYNEQFF. CDR3 in DNA: TGTGCCAGCAGCCTAGCGGGGGGATCCTACAATGAGCAGTTCTTC.

This clone was counted between two and nine times. The chain combines TRBV28 with TRBJ1-3, with D possibly matching TRBD1 (6 bases). This CDR3 has 18 residues. Germline V CDR1 and CDR2: MDHEN, SYDVKM. Trimming left V 3 bases short and J 1 base short, with 19 bases between. As DNA, the CDR3 is TGTGCCAGCAGTTTCCGGACAGTGCCCAGGAGTTCTGGAAACACCATATATTTT. It codes for CASSFRTVPRSSGNTIYF.

The rearrangement joins TRBV27 to TRBJ2-7; D is ambiguous. Trimming removed 5 bases from V and 0 bases from J, with 11 bases in between. The CDR3 runs to 14 residues. The V gene's germline CDR1 is MNHEY and CDR2 SMNVEV (reference sequence). CDR3 amino acids: CASSPSESSYEQYF. As DNA, the CDR3 is TGTGCCAGCAGTCCATCAGAGAGCTCCTACGAGCAGTACTTC.

The chain recombines TRBV18 with TRBJ2-5; 9 bases match TRBD1. Germline V lookup: CDR1 KGHSH, CDR2 LQKENI. With V trimmed by 3 bases and J by 5 bases, 7 bases remained unmatched. The length of the CDR3 is 15 residues. The DNA for the CDR3 is TGTGCCAGCTCACCGAGGGACAGGGCGACGGAGACCCAGTACTTC. Protein sequence: CASSPRDRATETQYF.

The chain combines TRBV4-1 with TRBJ1-1, with D unclear. Per the germline V gene, CDR1 is MGHRA and CDR2 is YSYEKL. CDR3 length equals 13 residues. Trimming stripped 1 base from V and 6 bases from J, with 9 bases between. CDR3 region: CASSQVGKAEAFF. Here the CDR3 DNA reads TGCGCCAGCAGCCAAGTAGGGAAAGCTGAAGCTTTCTTT.

The chain carries TRBV5-4 and TRBJ2-6; D ambiguous. Germline loops: CDR1 SGHNT, CDR2 YYREEE (reference sequence). The V end was cut by 4 bases, the J end by 0 bases, with 8 bases between. The CDR3 is 15 residues long. The CDR3, as DNA: TGTGCCAGCAGCGTAGTGAGCTCTGGGGCCAACGTCCTGACTTTC. It is translated as CASSVVSSGANVLTF. Full variable domain (missing parts from reference TRBV5-4 and TRBJ2-6): ETGVTQSPTHLIKTRGQQVTLRCSSQSGHNTVSWYQQALGQGPQFIFQYYREEENGRGNFPPRFSGLQFPNYSSELNVNALELDDSALYLCASSVVSSGANVLTFGAGSRLTVL.

This clone came up a few times. This sample also contains other DNA sequences that code for the same CDR3. The gene calls are TRBV29-1 and TRBJ1-5; D unclear. CDR1 and CDR2 from the germline V gene are SQVTM and ANQGSEA. The CDR3 is 12 amino acids. Trimming left V 4 bases short and J 1 base short, with 5 bases between. For the CDR3, the DNA is TGCAGCGTTGGGAGCAGCAATCAGCCCCAGCATTTT. It is translated as CSVGSSNQPQHF.

The chain employs TRBV30 and TRBJ2-3; 7 bases agree with TRBD2. The junction had 7 bases not matched to a gene; V was cut back by 4 bases and J by 3 bases. Germline loops: CDR1 GTSNPN, CDR2 SVGIG (reference sequence). This CDR3 has 14 amino acids. The CDR3, as DNA: TGTGCCTGGAAAGCGAGGGGAGGGACAGATACGCAGTATTTT. As protein: CAWKARGGTDTQYF.

The table lists this clone with a few counts. V is TRBV5-4 and J is TRBJ1-4; D may be TRBD1 (5 bases). Trimming took off 5 bases at V and 4 bases at J, with 9 bases between the two ends. Per the germline V gene, CDR1 is SGHNT and CDR2 is YYREEE (reference sequence). This CDR3 spans 13 amino acids. CDR3 sequence (DNA): TGTGCCAGCAGAGCCAGGGATAATGAAAAACTGTTTTTT. Translation: CASRARDNEKLFF.

The chain combines TRBV5-6 with TRBJ2-1; D uncertain. Germline V gene lookup returns CDR1 SGHDT and CDR2 YYEEEE. The CDR3 has 11 residues. The germline V and J ends were trimmed by 2 bases and 8 bases, with 5 bases remaining between them. The CDR3 protein is CASSFEDEQFF. The CDR3, as DNA: TGTGCCAGCAGCTTCGAAGATGAGCAGTTCTTC.